This T cell receptor (beta chain) was identified during a study of shared clonotypes between healthy human individuals. Study-wide background: CD4 naive and memory got three plates each, CD8 naive two, CD8 memory one. Study-level results: Since donors were few, the genetic and exposure-history diversity represented was limited. Compared with memory subsets, naive subsets generally had larger estimated richness.

Sequencing used immunoSEQ multiplex PCR; TCRdb keeps in-frame clones, though not all of them. The sample carries over 1.4 million clones, over 95% recorded once. A remark on this clone: Antigen specificity is unknown.

This CDR3 is 16 amino acids long. The V end lost 2 bases, the J end lost 2 bases, and 16 bases lay between the germline ends. In germline, CDR1 is MDHEN, CDR2 SYDVKM. Sequences were obtained from naive CD4+ T cells sorted from blood. Subset reported: CD45RA+ positively selected. The gene calls are TRBV28 and TRBJ2-7; D might be TRBD2 (5 bases). This TCR was recovered from a man aged 25 to 40 in good health. This chain's CDR3 is CASSLNSAGHPYEQYF. The DNA of the CDR3 is TGTGCCAGCAGTTTAAATAGTGCGGGTCACCCCTACGAGCAGTACTTC.